This entry lists 6 T cell receptor beta chains sequenced from one sample in a study of T cell repertoires in ileal Crohn's disease. Sample time point: proximal margin of the surgical specimen (macroscopically non-inflamed). Here immunoSEQ multiplex PCR was the method, and the copy in TCRdb shows in-frame clones only, minus some. Of about 7,200 clones listed, around 69% are singletons. The sample was ileal tissue. The receptors derive from an adult with Crohn's disease.

This clone came up a few times. The chain has TRBV27 and TRBJ1-5; 7 bases map to TRBD1. The V gene end was trimmed by 6 bases and the J gene end by 4 bases; junction bases not matched to a gene: 6. The CDR3 spans 14 residues. The germline CDR1 and CDR2 sequences are MNHEY and SMNVEV (reference sequence). The CDR3: CASSRGQINQPQHF. CDR3 bases: TGTGCCAGCAGCCGGGGACAGATTAATCAGCCCCAGCATTTT.

V usage is TRBV27 and J usage is TRBJ2-7; 10 nucleotides match TRBD1. CDR3 length: 14 residues. After removal of 6 bases from V and 4 bases from J, the junction contained 6 bases not matched to a gene. CDR1 and CDR2 (germline): MNHEY, SMNVEV (reference sequence). DNA of the CDR3: TGTGCCAGCAGCCCCGACAGGGGGCAATACGAGCAGTACTTC. Protein product: CASSPDRGQYEQYF.

The V and J genes are TRBV4-2 and TRBJ2-2; 7 bases map to TRBD2. The CDR3 is 17 amino acids. Germline CDR1 is LGHNA and CDR2 is YNFKEQ. V gave up 1 base and J gave up 4 bases; unmatched junction bases: 9. The CDR3: CASSQGRGREGTGELFF. The CDR3, as DNA: TGTGCCAGCAGCCAAGGGCGGGGCAGGGAGGGCACCGGGGAGCTGTTTTTT.

This clone was recorded only once. V usage is TRBV6-5 and J usage is TRBJ2-7; the D gene could be TRBD1 or TRBD2 (6 bases each). In germline, CDR1 is MNHEY, CDR2 SVGAGI. The CDR3 length is 13 residues. The V and J ends lost 10 bases and 0 bases respectively, with 13 bases between them. In DNA form, the CDR3 reads TGTGCCACCAAAGGGGGGTCCTCCTACGAGCAGTACTTC. It codes for CATKGGSSYEQYF.

This clone was counted a few times. The gene calls are TRBV6-5 and TRBJ1-4; D unclear. Trimming removed 6 bases from V and 1 base from J, with 3 bases in between. The CDR3 spans 12 residues. Germline V gene lookup returns CDR1 MNHEY and CDR2 SVGAGI. CDR3 DNA sequence: TGTGCCAGCAGGAGAACTAATGAAAAACTGTTTTTT. Amino acids: CASRRTNEKLFF.

This clone was counted between two and nine times. The chain uses TRBV27 and TRBJ2-7; TRBD1 aligns across 10 bases. The CDR3 sequence is 15 residues long. The J segment lost 5 bases and the V segment lost 0 bases, leaving 4 bases of the junction unmatched. Germline CDR1 MNHEY, CDR2 SMNVEV (reference sequence). The CDR3 is CASSLSDRGGDEQYF. In DNA, the CDR3 is TGTGCCAGCAGTTTATCGGACAGGGGGGGGGACGAGCAGTACTTC.